The 21 T cell receptor beta chains given below trace back to one sample, sequenced in a study of graft-versus-host responses after intestinal transplantation. Profiling relied on immunoSEQ multiplex PCR, and the TCRdb table lists in-frame clones only, not all of them. The table shows 40,000 to 45,000 clones, with roughly 96% occurring only once. Their recognized antigens are unknown. The material sequenced was unstimulated CD8+ T cells sorted from spleen or lymph node cells, taken before transplant. Receptors were obtained from a human donor who was the organ donor for an intestinal transplant.

The V call is TRBV5-1, the J call TRBJ1-2; 7 bases are shared with TRBD1. The V gene's germline CDR1 is SGHRS and CDR2 YFSETQ. There are 14 residues in the CDR3. The trim removed 5 bases at V and 6 bases at J, leaving 10 bases unmatched. CDR3 loop: CASRQIGQEHGYTF. DNA for the CDR3: TGCGCCAGCAGGCAAATAGGACAGGAACATGGCTACACCTTC.

The V and J genes are TRBV5-1 and TRBJ1-2, with a possible D match to TRBD1 (5 bases). CDR1 and CDR2 (germline): SGHRS, YFSETQ. This CDR3 has 13 amino acids. Trimming left V 4 bases short and J 4 bases short, with 11 bases between. CDR3 loop: CASSRRAIYGYTF. In DNA form, the CDR3 reads TGCGCCAGCAGCCGCAGGGCGATCTATGGCTACACCTTC.

The genes are TRBV5-4 and TRBJ2-1; 10 bases map to TRBD2. The germline CDR1 and CDR2 sequences are SGHNT and YYREEE (reference sequence). The CDR3 length is 14 residues. Germline trimming cut 4 bases from V and 7 bases from J; bases unmatched to any gene: 5. The CDR3 DNA reads as TGTGCCAGCAGCCTGGGACTAGCGAAAAATGAGCAGTTCTTC. This sequence encodes CASSLGLAKNEQFF.

The chain uses TRBV12-5 and TRBJ2-5; 7 bases match TRBD1. The CDR3 has 15 residues. Germline V gene lookup returns CDR1 LGHNT and CDR2 FRNRAP. The V gene end was trimmed by 6 bases and the J gene end by 7 bases; junction bases not matched to a gene: 14. The CDR3 reads CASGRQGSSFGTQYF. The CDR3 DNA reads as TGTGCTAGTGGCCGACAGGGCAGTAGTTTTGGGACCCAGTACTTC.

The V gene is TRBV2, the J gene TRBJ2-2; 11 bases are a match to TRBD2. Germline assignment: CDR1 SNHLY and CDR2 FYNNEI. With V trimmed by 4 bases and J by 4 bases, 2 bases remained unmatched. The CDR3 totals 15 residues. CDR3 sequence reads: CASSGSGGVTGELFF. The CDR3 DNA reads TGTGCCAGCAGTGGTAGCGGGGGGGTCACCGGGGAGCTGTTTTTT.

A remark on this clone: One junction end does not reproduce the germline sequence, and a read error may be involved. V gene TRBV27 combines with J gene TRBJ1-5, with 8 bases aligning to TRBD1. The CDR3 consists of 17 residues. Germline V lookup: CDR1 MNHEY, CDR2 SMNVEV (reference sequence). CDR3 DNA sequence: TGTGCCGGCAGGCCCTTCCCGCAGGGGGCTGGCAATCAGCCCCAGCATTTT. Translation: CAGRPFPQGAGNQPQHF.

The chain couples TRBV7-9 to TRBJ1-2; D remains ambiguous. Germline CDR1 and CDR2: SEHNR and FQNEAQ (reference sequence). Trimming took 5 bases from V and 4 from J, leaving 11 bases between them. The CDR3 is made up of 13 amino acids. CDR3 residues: CASSPSWGYGYTF. DNA for the CDR3: TGTGCCAGCAGCCCGAGCTGGGGCTATGGCTACACCTTC.

The chain uses TRBV6-9 and TRBJ1-2; maybe TRBD1 (5 bases). The CDR3 spans 12 residues. Germline V CDR1 and CDR2: MNHGY, SVAAGI. Trimming removed 11 bases from V and 7 bases from J, with 17 bases in between. CDR3 in DNA: TGTGCCGGCGGATCAGGGATTGTTGGCTACACCTTC. Protein product: CAGGSGIVGYTF.

This chain uses TRBV19 with TRBJ2-7; the D is unclear. Per germline, CDR1 LNHDA and CDR2 SQIVND (reference sequence). There are 13 residues in the CDR3. Trimming pared 1 base from V and 2 bases from J, leaving 6 bases between. As DNA, the CDR3 is TGTGCCAGTAGTATAGGGGCTACCTACGAGCAGTACTTC. As protein: CASSIGATYEQYF.

Only one count was recorded for this clone. This chain joins TRBV15 and TRBJ1-3; possibly TRBD1 for D (5 bases). V was trimmed by 0 bases and J by 0 bases, leaving 12 bases between them. The V gene's germline CDR1 is LNHNV and CDR2 YYDKDF (reference sequence). The CDR3 runs to 17 residues. The CDR3, as DNA: TGTGCCACCAGCAGAGATTCTTCAGGACACTCTGGAAACACCATATATTTT. Residues: CATSRDSSGHSGNTIYF.

This rearrangement joins TRBV6-5 to TRBJ2-7; perhaps TRBD2 as D (5 bases). CDR1 and CDR2 from the germline V gene are MNHEY and SVGAGI. Deletions cut 0 bases from V and 7 bases from J, with 16 bases between. The CDR3 totals 15 residues. Written as DNA, the CDR3 is TGTGCCAGCAGTTACTCCGGAGGTTCATCCCTGGAGCAGTACTTC. Encoded protein: CASSYSGGSSLEQYF.

The chain links TRBV29-1 to TRBJ2-2; 9 bases align to TRBD1. Trimming at V came to 7 bases and at J to 1 base, leaving 22 bases not matched to a gene. The CDR3 runs 20 residues. Germline lookup yields CDR1 SQVTM and CDR2 ANQGSEA. DNA of the CDR3: TGCAGCGCCTTGAAGACTGGTGGGACAGGGCGTTTTATGAACACCGGGGAGCTGTTTTTT. It translates to CSALKTGGTGRFMNTGELFF.

This chain uses TRBV7-3 with TRBJ2-1; 9 bases are shared with TRBD2. Germline CDR1 is SGHTA and CDR2 is FQGTGA. The CDR3 sequence is 19 residues long. With 2 bases clipped from V and 8 bases from J, the junction kept 19 bases outside the gene matches. The CDR3 is CASSLSSEVAGAPVYEQFF. The CDR3 DNA is TGTGCCAGCAGCTTATCTTCTGAGGTAGCGGGGGCCCCCGTCTATGAGCAGTTCTTC.

Here the CDR3 reads CASSLDRGGTEAFF. DNA of the CDR3: TGCGCCAGCAGCTTGGACAGGGGAGGCACTGAAGCTTTCTTT. V and J are TRBV5-1 and TRBJ1-1, with 7 bases identical to TRBD1. After removal of 0 bases from V and 4 bases from J, the junction contained 3 bases not matched to a gene. This CDR3 has 14 amino acids. The V gene's germline CDR1 is SGHRS and CDR2 YFSETQ.

The genes are TRBV5-1 and TRBJ2-1; D possibly corresponds to TRBD2 (7 bases). Trimming shortened V by 0 bases and J by 1 base, and 17 bases separated the two germline ends. Germline CDR1 SGHRS, CDR2 YFSETQ. The CDR3 totals 18 residues. The CDR3: CASSLGFYGGTSYNEQFF. DNA for the CDR3: TGCGCCAGCAGCTTGGGTTTTTACGGGGGGACATCCTACAATGAGCAGTTCTTC.

The chain joins TRBV19 to TRBJ1-1; unclear D gene. This CDR3 region has 13 residues. CDR1 LNHDA and CDR2 SQIVND come from the germline V gene (reference sequence). Trimming removed 3 bases from V and 1 base from J, with 6 bases in between. This CDR3 is CASSIWGNTEAFF. DNA of the CDR3: TGTGCCAGTAGTATTTGGGGGAACACTGAAGCTTTCTTT.

The CDR3 reads CASSVVPSYEQYF. The CDR3 nucleotides are TGTGCCAGCAGCGTAGTTCCGTCCTACGAGCAGTACTTC. This sequence joins TRBV9 and TRBJ2-7; no clear D. The germline V gene encodes CDR1 SGDLS and CDR2 YYNGEE. The CDR3 has 13 amino acids. V lost 0 bases to trimming and J lost 1 base, with 5 bases between them.

About this clone: Its ends do not fully match the called genes, so a read error is possible. Other DNA sequences from this sample encode an identical CDR3 as well. The chain has TRBV19 and TRBJ2-2; 11 bases map to TRBD2. The CDR3 runs to 13 residues. CDR1 is LNHDA, CDR2 SQIVND, per germline (reference sequence). This chain's CDR3 is CASSSGGAGELFF. CDR3 DNA sequence: TGCGCCAGTAGTAGCGGGGGGGCCGGGGAGCTGTTTTTT.

This chain connects TRBV7-3 to TRBJ2-5, with TRBD2 matching over 12 bases. The CDR3 consists of 15 residues. Germline trimming cut 5 bases from V and 4 bases from J; bases unmatched to any gene: 5. Germline V gene lookup returns CDR1 SGHTA and CDR2 FQGTGA. Here the CDR3 DNA reads TGTGCCAGCAGCCGGCTAGCGGGGGGGCGAGAGACCCAGTACTTC. This codes for CASSRLAGGRETQYF.

V is TRBV2 and J is TRBJ2-7; 7 nucleotides line up with TRBD2. CDR3 size: 13 residues. Looked up from germline, CDR1 is SNHLY and CDR2 is FYNNEI. V dropped 11 bases and J dropped 8; count of bases not matched to a gene: 15. In DNA form, the CDR3 reads TGTGCCGGAGGACTAGAGGCAATAGCTCAGCAGTACTTC. Its translation: CAGGLEAIAQQYF.

J is TRBJ1-6 and V is TRBV6-1; perhaps TRBD1 as D (6 bases). V dropped 4 bases and J dropped 10 bases, with 14 bases sitting between them. There are 14 residues in the CDR3. In germline, CDR1 is MNHNS, CDR2 SASEGT. This CDR3 reads CASSATGYGSPLHF. CDR3 nucleotide sequence: TGTGCCAGCAGTGCTACAGGGTATGGGTCACCCCTCCACTTT.